This T cell receptor (beta chain) derives from a study of blood T cell repertoires in COVID-19. Study as a whole: Samples taken during acute and convalescent COVID-19 were collected in the United States, Italy and Spain. T cells, B-cell-depleted T cells, or PBMCs supplied cDNA or gDNA.

Study processing details: Reference gene primer amplification gave nucleated cell count estimates. Produced via immunoSEQ multiplex PCR; TCRdb's table is partial and in-frame only. The DNA gave D and trimming, while V, J and clone size come from that table. The data show under 300,000 clones, with under 85% seen just once and around 2% held by the top ten. Germline V gene sequence: CDR1 SQVTM, CDR2 ANQGSEA. V lost 5 bases, J lost 1 base, and 8 bases lay in between. This CDR3 region has 12 residues. The sequence derives from a man aged 30 to 45 who had recovered from COVID-19. The chain recombines TRBV29-1 with TRBJ2-5; no clear D gene. The sequencing input was peripheral blood. This CDR3 reads CSVQRAQETQYF. The CDR3 region has the DNA TGCAGCGTTCAACGCGCCCAAGAGACCCAGTACTTC.